This is a list of T cell receptor beta chains from one sample in a study of blood T cell repertoires in COVID-19. Method: immunoSEQ multiplex PCR; TCRdb's copy keeps in-frame clones and lacks some. The sample carries over 200,000 clones, roughly nine tenths recorded once. The sequencing input was peripheral blood. These receptors all stem from a man aged 40-55 years with active or convalescent COVID-19. Each CDR3 is given with its conserved first and last residue. D genes are given only for firm matches. Part of the rows lack a size; the others show once, few, many or a class for expanded clones.

TRBJ1-1 | TRBV6-6 | - | - | CASSLQGSEAFF | TGTGCCAGCAGTCTACAGGGTTCTGAAGCTTTCTTT
TRBJ2-3 | TRBV20-1 | TRBD2 | once | CSASRVIGSSGALDTQYF | TGCAGTGCTAGTCGGGTCATTGGATCCAGCGGGGCCCTAGATACGCAGTATTTT
TRBJ1-1 | TRBV12-3/TRBV12-4 | - | - | CAKRHRDTEAFF | TGTGCGAAACGGCACAGGGACACTGAAGCTTTCTTT
TRBJ1-2 | TRBV6-5 | TRBD1 | - | CASSTGQGRGYTF | TGTGCCAGCAGTACCGGACAGGGGAGAGGCTACACCTTC
TRBJ2-7 | TRBV11-1 | TRBD2 | - | CASSLLADAYEQYF | TGTGCCAGCAGCTTACTAGCGGACGCCTACGAGCAGTACTTC
TRBJ2-1 | TRBV29-1 | - | - | CSGTYNNEQFF | TGCAGCGGGACTTATAACAATGAGCAGTTCTTC
TRBJ2-3 | TRBV12-3/TRBV12-4 | - | - | CASSQRGTDTQYF | TGTGCCAGCAGTCAACGGGGCACAGATACGCAGTATTTT
TRBJ2-7 | TRBV28 | - | - | CASVDTFYEQYF | TGTGCCAGCGTTGACACCTTCTACGAGCAGTACTTC
TRBJ2-3 | TRBV15 | - | - | CATSTTGLSTDTQYF | TGTGCCACCAGCACCACAGGGCTTAGCACAGATACGCAGTATTTT
TRBJ2-1 | TRBV4-1 | TRBD2 | - | CASSPMTGRASNEQFF | TGCGCCAGCAGCCCTATGACCGGGAGGGCCTCCAACGAGCAGTTCTTC
TRBJ2-3 | TRBV10-1 | TRBD1 | - | CASSPGQGATDTQYF | TGCGCCAGCAGTCCTGGACAGGGAGCCACAGATACGCAGTATTTT
TRBJ2-1 | TRBV28 | TRBD1 | - | CASSTPGGQGRDEQFF | TGTGCCAGCAGTACACCCGGTGGACAGGGACGCGATGAGCAGTTCTTC
TRBJ2-1 | TRBV28 | - | - | CASSLVRNRNEQFF | TGTGCCAGCAGTTTAGTCCGAAACAGGAATGAGCAGTTCTTC
TRBJ2-7 | TRBV5-4 | TRBD1 | - | CASSPADRGRSGSEQYF | TGTGCCAGCAGCCCCGCGGACAGGGGGCGCAGTGGGAGCGAGCAGTACTTC
TRBJ1-2 | TRBV27 | - | - | CASRDGANYGYTF | TGTGCCAGCAGGGATGGAGCTAACTATGGCTACACCTTC
TRBJ1-3 | TRBV11-2 | - | - | CASSLFSAGNTIYF | TGTGCCAGCAGCCTATTCTCGGCTGGAAACACCATATATTTT
TRBJ2-5 | TRBV19 | - | - | CASSRVGGSKETQYF | TGTGCCAGTAGTAGGGTCGGGGGAAGTAAAGAGACCCAGTACTTC
TRBJ2-1 | TRBV14 | TRBD2 | - | CASSHLLGAGGISDEQFF | TGTGCCAGCAGCCATCTCCTGGGAGCGGGGGGGATATCGGATGAGCAGTTCTTC
TRBJ2-7 | TRBV5-1 | - | - | CASSLGASTPPSEEQYF | TGCGCCAGCAGCTTGGGAGCTTCAACCCCCCCTTCGGAGGAGCAGTACTTC
TRBJ1-6 | TRBV4-1 | TRBD1 | - | CASSRKLNRGLDSPLHF | TGCGCCAGCAGCCGCAAACTAAACAGGGGGTTGGATTCACCCCTCCACTTT
TRBJ1-3 | TRBV7-2 | - | - | CASSLFPAVGVGNTIYF | TGTGCCAGCAGCTTATTCCCGGCGGTCGGTGTCGGAAACACCATATATTTT
TRBJ2-5 | TRBV9 | - | once | CASSEGVRVIGETQYF | TGTGCCAGCAGCGAGGGGGTTAGGGTTATCGGGGAGACCCAGTACTTC
TRBJ1-2 | TRBV30 | - | - | CAWSGIQGRYYF | TGTGCCTGGAGTGGTATCCAGGGAAGATACTACTTC
TRBJ1-2 | TRBV5-1 | - | - | CASSYQRTNYGYTF | TGCGCCAGCAGCTATCAGCGAACTAACTATGGCTACACCTTC
TRBJ2-2 | TRBV2 | - | - | CASSALLDSGELFF | TGTGCCAGCAGTGCCTTATTGGACAGCGGGGAGCTGTTTTTT
TRBJ2-7 | TRBV5-1 | - | - | CASSLWATKAYEQYF | TGCGCCAGCAGCTTGTGGGCCACCAAGGCCTACGAGCAGTACTTC
TRBJ2-7 | TRBV28 | - | - | CASSLSAGPRVYEQYF | TGTGCCAGCAGTTTATCGGCAGGGCCAAGGGTCTACGAGCAGTACTTC
TRBJ2-7 | TRBV5-4 | TRBD1 | - | CASSPGQDRDEQYF | TGTGCCAGCAGCCCCGGACAGGATAGGGACGAGCAGTACTTC
TRBJ1-1 | TRBV18 | - | - | CASSPGHYLEAFF | TGTGCCAGCTCACCGGGTCACTACCTTGAAGCTTTCTTT
TRBJ1-1 | TRBV9 | - | - | CASSVVTGTTEAFF | TGTGCCAGCAGCGTCGTTACAGGGACCACTGAAGCTTTCTTT
TRBJ2-3 | TRBV10-3 | - | once | CAISEPGTTDTQYF | TGTGCCATCAGTGAGCCCGGGACTACAGATACGCAGTATTTT
TRBJ1-3 | TRBV4-1 | - | once | CASSQSGLSGNTIYF | TGCGCCAGCAGCCAAAGTGGGCTCTCTGGAAACACCATATATTTT
TRBJ2-5 | TRBV27 | TRBD2 | once | CASTAGTSGRKTQYF | TGTGCCAGCACTGCGGGGACTAGCGGGAGAAAGACCCAGTACTTC
TRBJ1-5 | TRBV19 | - | - | CASSTLLRGRDQPQHF | TGTGCCAGTAGCACCCTTTTAAGGGGAAGGGATCAGCCCCAGCATTTT
TRBJ1-1 | TRBV25-1 | - | - | CASSDLYRDTEAFF | TGTGCCAGCAGTGACCTCTACAGGGACACTGAAGCTTTCTTT
TRBJ1-2 | TRBV19 | - | - | CASRPAGNHGYTF | TGTGCCAGTAGACCCGCAGGGAACCATGGCTACACCTTC
TRBJ1-1 | TRBV27 | - | - | CASSLSIRPFETAEAFF | TGTGCCAGCAGTTTATCGATACGGCCGTTTGAGACAGCTGAAGCTTTCTTT
TRBJ2-3 | TRBV2 | TRBD2 | - | CASRNERGRTDTQYF | TGTGCCAGCAGAAATGAGCGGGGTCGCACAGATACGCAGTATTTT
TRBJ2-7 | TRBV5-6 | - | - | CASSLGGLEQYF | TGTGCCAGCAGCTTGGGAGGACTTGAGCAGTACTTC
TRBJ2-1 | TRBV28 | TRBD2 | - | CATKLTGTSGYNEQFF | TGTGCCACCAAATTAACCGGGACTAGCGGTTACAATGAGCAGTTCTTC
TRBJ2-7 | TRBV27 | TRBD2 | - | CASSWDYAYEQYF | TGTGCCAGCAGCTGGGACTACGCCTACGAGCAGTACTTC
TRBJ2-2 | TRBV6-1 | - | - | CASSERAITGELFF | TGTGCCAGCAGTGAGCGTGCAATCACCGGGGAGCTGTTTTTT